This passage covers 15 T cell receptor beta chains from one sample sequenced in a study of T cells after posttransplantation cyclophosphamide. Busulfan-fludarabine conditioning, marrow transplant, and cyclophosphamide on days +3 and +4 were administered. Profiled with immunoSEQ multiplex PCR; TCRdb holds only in-frame clones, not every one. This table has approximately 4,400 clones, roughly 82% appearing once. Sequencing used PBMCs, obtained 86 days after allogeneic stem cell transplant with posttransplant cyclophosphamide. The receptors here all came from a male patient aged 45 to 59 who received an allogeneic stem cell transplant from an unrelated donor, was CMV-positive, and had acute GVHD only. Some T cells may arise from the graft donor.

This clone has more than one count but fewer than ten. A read error may explain this, as a much larger clone is one base away. The chain has TRBV7-9 and TRBJ2-7; TRBD1 agrees at 8 bases. CDR3 length equals 15 residues. CDR1 and CDR2 from the germline V gene are SEHNR and FQNEAQ (reference sequence). V shed 1 base, J shed 5 bases, and the junction held 7 bases outside the gene matches. This CDR3 is CASSLDGTGPNEQYF. CDR3 DNA sequence: TGTGCCAGCAGCTTAGACGGGACAGGCCCTAACGAGCAGTACTTC.

The chain joins TRBV5-5 to TRBJ1-1, with 8 nucleotides matching TRBD1. The CDR3 spans 14 residues. Germline V CDR1 and CDR2: SGHKS, YYEKEE (reference sequence). V shed 1 base and J 7 bases; nucleotides not matched to a gene: 6. CDR3 coding DNA: TGTGCCAGCAGCTTGCAGCAGGGGGCAATTGAAGCTTTCTTT. This sequence encodes CASSLQQGAIEAFF.

The chain recombines TRBV27 with TRBJ2-1, with a weak D call TRBD2 (5 bases). The CDR3 sequence is 15 residues long. Germline V gene sequence: CDR1 MNHEY, CDR2 SMNVEV (reference sequence). Deletions cut 6 bases from V and 1 base from J, with 13 bases between. The CDR3 DNA reads TGTGCCAGCAGGAACCCGGGAACGTCCTACAATGAGCAGTTCTTC. Translation gives CASRNPGTSYNEQFF.

The rearrangement links TRBV19 to TRBJ2-1; possibly TRBD1 for D (6 bases). The CDR3 is 15 residues long. Germline V lookup: CDR1 LNHDA, CDR2 SQIVND (reference sequence). Trimming stripped 6 bases from V and 0 bases from J, with 12 bases between. CDR3 amino acids: CASRIRTDSYNEQFF. Here the CDR3 DNA reads TGTGCCAGTAGGATAAGGACAGACTCCTACAATGAGCAGTTCTTC. Full variable domain (remainder filled in from reference TRBV19 and TRBJ2-1): DGGITQSPKYLFRKEGQNVTLSCEQNLNHDAMYWYRQDPGQGLRLIYYSQIVNDFQKGDIAEGYSVSREKKESFPLTVTSAQKNPTAFYLCASRIRTDSYNEQFFGPGTRLTVL.

This clone was seen only once. The chain employs TRBV25-1 and TRBJ2-7; 11 bases map to TRBD2. This CDR3 is built from 14 residues. Germline trimming cut 3 bases from V and 6 bases from J; bases unmatched to any gene: 4. Germline-derived CDR1 and CDR2 are MGHDK and SYGVNS. CDR3: CASSDSGRATEQYF. DNA for the CDR3: TGTGCCAGCAGTGATAGCGGGAGGGCGACCGAGCAGTACTTC.

J is TRBJ2-5 and V is TRBV19, with D perhaps matching TRBD2 (7 bases). Per the germline V gene, CDR1 is LNHDA and CDR2 is SQIVND (reference sequence). The CDR3 has 13 amino acids. V was shortened by 6 bases and J by 4 bases, with 12 bases between the two germline ends. CDR3 nucleotides: TGTGCCAGTAGCAACAGGGAGGGAGAGACCCAGTACTTC. Encoded protein: CASSNREGETQYF.

This sequence joins TRBV10-3 and TRBJ2-5; TRBD1 matches at 7 bases. The CDR3 loop spans 12 amino acids. Trimming removed 6 bases from V and 7 bases from J; junction bases left unmatched: 5. CDR1 is ENHRY, CDR2 SYGVKD, per germline. The CDR3, as DNA: TGTGCCATCAGGTCGCCAGGGGGGACCCAGTACTTC. Its translation: CAIRSPGGTQYF.

The chain is built from TRBV7-9 and TRBJ2-2, with D possibly matching TRBD1 (5 bases). The V end was cut by 1 base, the J end by 2 bases, with 14 bases between. Germline V CDR1 and CDR2: SEHNR, FQNEAQ (reference sequence). The CDR3 contains 17 residues. CDR3 coding DNA: TGTGCCAGCAGCTTAGTCGGCGAGACAGTCAACACCGGGGAGCTGTTTTTT. This translates into CASSLVGETVNTGELFF.

The chain joins TRBV2 to TRBJ2-1; D is possibly TRBD2 (5 bases). CDR1 is SNHLY, CDR2 FYNNEI, per germline. This CDR3 comprises 14 residues. Trimming removed 6 bases from V and 6 bases from J, with 15 bases in between. This CDR3 reads CASSPEGRLNEQFF. CDR3 DNA sequence: TGTGCCAGCAGCCCAGAGGGCCGACTCAATGAGCAGTTCTTC.

The chain has TRBV7-2 and TRBJ2-7, with 12 bases identical to TRBD2. Germline V gives CDR1 SGHTA, CDR2 FQGNSA. V was clipped by 5 bases and J by 7 bases; unmatched bases: 3. The CDR3 is 13 residues long. The CDR3 DNA follows: TGTGCCAGCAGCGTAGGGACTAGCGGGGAGCAGTACTTC. It is translated as CASSVGTSGEQYF.

This clone has more than one count but fewer than ten. This is likely an artifact of a read error, given a far larger clone one base away. The J gene is TRBJ2-2, the V gene TRBV29-1, with TRBD1 identical over 9 bases. Germline assignment: CDR1 SQVTM and CDR2 ANQGSEA. The CDR3 sequence is 15 residues long. The CDR3 region is CSVGGDRVESGELIF. The CDR3, as DNA: TGCAGCGTTGGTGGGGACAGGGTAGAGAGCGGGGAGCTGATTTTT.

The chain recombines TRBV4-3 with TRBJ2-3; 11 positions match TRBD2. Germline V gives CDR1 LGHNA, CDR2 YSLEER. CDR3 length: 16 residues. V lost 4 bases, J lost 7 bases, and 10 bases stayed unmatched. CDR3 protein: CASSLSSGGFPNTQYF. The DNA for the CDR3 is TGCGCCAGCAGCCTCTCTAGCGGGGGGTTTCCAAATACGCAGTATTTT.

The CDR3 sequence: CASSSRGNEKLFF. In nucleotides, the CDR3 is TGTGCCAGCAGCTCGAGAGGGAATGAAAAACTGTTTTTT. J is TRBJ1-4 and V is TRBV7-9; no firm D call. Germline values: CDR1 SEHNR, CDR2 FQNEAQ (reference sequence). The CDR3 totals 13 residues. Deletions cut 4 bases from V and 5 bases from J, with 8 bases between.

The chain uses TRBV27 and TRBJ1-3, with D unclear. The CDR3 covers 15 residues. V was shortened by 0 bases and J by 0 bases, with 6 bases between the two germline ends. Per the germline V gene, CDR1 is MNHEY and CDR2 is SMNVEV (reference sequence). The CDR3: CASSLSGSSGNTIYF. CDR3 sequence (DNA): TGTGCCAGCAGTTTATCAGGGAGCTCTGGAAACACCATATATTTT.

The CDR3 nucleotides read TGTGCCAGCAGCTTCGGGGTCGGCCAAGAGCAGTTCTTC. Its translation: CASSFGVGQEQFF. The V and J genes are TRBV7-9 and TRBJ2-1; a possible D gene is TRBD2 (5 bases). Trimming took 3 bases from V and 10 from J, leaving 13 bases between them. Germline V CDR1 and CDR2: SEHNR, FQNEAQ (reference sequence). The CDR3 has 13 amino acids.